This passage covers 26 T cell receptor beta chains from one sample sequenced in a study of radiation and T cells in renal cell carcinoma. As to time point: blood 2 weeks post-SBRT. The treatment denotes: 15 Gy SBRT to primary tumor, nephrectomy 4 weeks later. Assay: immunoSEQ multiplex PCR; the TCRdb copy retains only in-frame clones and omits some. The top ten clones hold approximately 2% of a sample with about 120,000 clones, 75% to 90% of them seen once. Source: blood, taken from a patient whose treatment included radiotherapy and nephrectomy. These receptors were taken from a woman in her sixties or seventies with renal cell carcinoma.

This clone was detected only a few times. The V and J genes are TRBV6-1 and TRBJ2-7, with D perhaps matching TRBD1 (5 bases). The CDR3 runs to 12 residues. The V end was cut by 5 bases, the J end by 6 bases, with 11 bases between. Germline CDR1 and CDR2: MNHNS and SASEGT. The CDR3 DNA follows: TGTGCCAGCAGTAGACAGCTACTCGAGCAGTACTTC. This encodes CASSRQLLEQYF.

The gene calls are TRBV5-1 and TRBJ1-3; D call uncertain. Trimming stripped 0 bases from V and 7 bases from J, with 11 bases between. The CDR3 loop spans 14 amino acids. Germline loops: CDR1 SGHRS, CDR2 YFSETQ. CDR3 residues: CASSLDPGVNTIYF. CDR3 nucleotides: TGCGCCAGCAGCTTGGATCCCGGGGTGAACACCATATATTTT.

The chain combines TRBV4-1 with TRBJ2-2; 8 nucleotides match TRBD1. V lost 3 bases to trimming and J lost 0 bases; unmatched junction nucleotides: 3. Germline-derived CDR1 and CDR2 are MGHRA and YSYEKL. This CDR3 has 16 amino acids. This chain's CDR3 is CASSHGQGTNTGELFF. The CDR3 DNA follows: TGCGCCAGCAGCCATGGACAGGGAACGAACACCGGGGAGCTGTTTTTT.

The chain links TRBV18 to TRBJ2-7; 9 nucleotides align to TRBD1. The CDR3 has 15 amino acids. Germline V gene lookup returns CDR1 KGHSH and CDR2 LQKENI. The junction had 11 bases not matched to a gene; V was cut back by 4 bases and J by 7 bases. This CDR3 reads CASSLSRDRAGEQYF. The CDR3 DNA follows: TGTGCCAGCTCACTATCCCGGGACAGGGCTGGGGAGCAGTACTTC.

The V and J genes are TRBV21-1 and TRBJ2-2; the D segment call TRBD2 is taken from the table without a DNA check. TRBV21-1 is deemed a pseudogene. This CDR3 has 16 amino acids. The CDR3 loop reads CASSKHRGMNTGELFF. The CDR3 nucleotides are TGTGCCAGCAGCAAACATAGAGGGATGAACACCGGGGAGCTGTTTTTT.

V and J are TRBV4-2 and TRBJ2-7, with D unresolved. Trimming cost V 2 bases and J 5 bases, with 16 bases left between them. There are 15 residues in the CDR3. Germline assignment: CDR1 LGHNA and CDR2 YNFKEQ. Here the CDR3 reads CASSQPQGSSDEQYF. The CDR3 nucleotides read TGTGCCAGCAGCCAACCTCAAGGATCGTCCGACGAGCAGTACTTC.

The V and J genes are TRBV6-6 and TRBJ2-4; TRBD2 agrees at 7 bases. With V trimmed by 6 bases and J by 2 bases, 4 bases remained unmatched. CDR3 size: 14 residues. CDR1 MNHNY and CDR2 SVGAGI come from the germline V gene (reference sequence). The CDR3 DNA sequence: TGTGCCAGCAGCCGAGCGGGGACCAAAAACATTCAGTACTTC. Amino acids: CASSRAGTKNIQYF.

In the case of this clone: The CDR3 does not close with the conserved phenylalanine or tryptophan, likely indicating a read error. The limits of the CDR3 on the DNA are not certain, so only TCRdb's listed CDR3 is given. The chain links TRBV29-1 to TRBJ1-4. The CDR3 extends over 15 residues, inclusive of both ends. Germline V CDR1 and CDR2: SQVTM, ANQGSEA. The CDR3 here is CSVEKLGRGVSAHAL.

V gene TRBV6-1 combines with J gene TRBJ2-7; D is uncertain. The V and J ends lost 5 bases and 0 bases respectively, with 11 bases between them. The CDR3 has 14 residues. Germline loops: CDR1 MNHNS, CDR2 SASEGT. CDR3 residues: CASSPQQNSYEQYF. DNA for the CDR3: TGTGCCAGCAGTCCCCAGCAGAACTCCTACGAGCAGTACTTC.

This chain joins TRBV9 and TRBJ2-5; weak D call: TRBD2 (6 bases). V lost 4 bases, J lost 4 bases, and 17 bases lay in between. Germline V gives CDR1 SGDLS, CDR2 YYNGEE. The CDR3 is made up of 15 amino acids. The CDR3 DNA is TGTGCCAGCAGCCCAGGGACTGCCTTAGCAGAGACCCAGTACTTC. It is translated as CASSPGTALAETQYF.

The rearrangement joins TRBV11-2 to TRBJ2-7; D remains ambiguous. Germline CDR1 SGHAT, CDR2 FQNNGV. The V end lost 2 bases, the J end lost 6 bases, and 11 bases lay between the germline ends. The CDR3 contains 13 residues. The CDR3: CASSLILGGEQYF. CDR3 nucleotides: TGTGCCAGCAGCTTAATTCTCGGTGGCGAGCAGTACTTC.

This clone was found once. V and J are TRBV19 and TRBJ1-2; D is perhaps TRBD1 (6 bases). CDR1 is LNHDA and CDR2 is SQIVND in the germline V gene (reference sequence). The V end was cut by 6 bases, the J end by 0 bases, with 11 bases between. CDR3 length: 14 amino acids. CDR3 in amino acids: CASSRQEANYGYTF. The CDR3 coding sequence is TGTGCCAGTAGCCGACAGGAAGCTAACTATGGCTACACCTTC.

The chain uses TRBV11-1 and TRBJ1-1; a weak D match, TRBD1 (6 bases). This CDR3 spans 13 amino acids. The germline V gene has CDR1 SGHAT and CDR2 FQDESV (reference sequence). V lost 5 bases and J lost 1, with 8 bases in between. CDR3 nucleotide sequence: TGTGCCAGCAGCAAGGACAGGAACACTGAAGCTTTCTTT. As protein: CASSKDRNTEAFF.

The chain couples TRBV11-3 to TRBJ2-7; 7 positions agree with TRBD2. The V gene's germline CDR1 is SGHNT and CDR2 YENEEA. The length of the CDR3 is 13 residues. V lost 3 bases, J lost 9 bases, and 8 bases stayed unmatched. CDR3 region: CASSFSRGGGQYF. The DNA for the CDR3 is TGTGCCAGCAGCTTCTCCCGGGGCGGGGGGCAGTACTTC.

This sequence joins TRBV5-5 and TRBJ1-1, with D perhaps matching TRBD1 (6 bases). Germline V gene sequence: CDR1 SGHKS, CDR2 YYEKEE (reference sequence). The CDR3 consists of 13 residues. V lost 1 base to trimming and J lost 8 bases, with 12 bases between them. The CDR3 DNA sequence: TGTGCCAGCAGCTTGACCACAGGGCCCGAAGCTTTCTTT. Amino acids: CASSLTTGPEAFF.

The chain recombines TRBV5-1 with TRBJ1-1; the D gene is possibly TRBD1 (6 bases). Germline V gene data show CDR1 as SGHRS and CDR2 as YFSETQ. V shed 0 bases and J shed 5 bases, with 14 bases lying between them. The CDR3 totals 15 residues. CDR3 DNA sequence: TGCGCCAGCAGCTTGGGAGGGACACGGGGGACTGAAGCTTTCTTT. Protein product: CASSLGGTRGTEAFF.

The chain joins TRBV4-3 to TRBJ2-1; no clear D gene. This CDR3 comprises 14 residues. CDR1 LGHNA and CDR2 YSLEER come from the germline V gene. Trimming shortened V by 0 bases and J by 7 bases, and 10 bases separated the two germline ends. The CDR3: CASSQDPTANEQFF. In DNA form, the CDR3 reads TGCGCCAGCAGCCAAGATCCCACAGCTAATGAGCAGTTCTTC.

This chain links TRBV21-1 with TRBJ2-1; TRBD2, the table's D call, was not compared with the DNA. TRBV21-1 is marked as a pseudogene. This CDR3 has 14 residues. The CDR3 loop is CASQLAGVYNEQFF. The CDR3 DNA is TGTGCCTCGCAACTAGCGGGGGTTTACAATGAGCAGTTCTTC.

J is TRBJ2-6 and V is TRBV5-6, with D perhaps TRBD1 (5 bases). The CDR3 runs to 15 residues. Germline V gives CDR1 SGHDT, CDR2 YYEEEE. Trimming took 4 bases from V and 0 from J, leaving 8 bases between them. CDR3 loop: CASSETGSGANVLTF. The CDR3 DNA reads TGTGCCAGCAGCGAAACAGGCTCTGGGGCCAACGTCCTGACTTTC.

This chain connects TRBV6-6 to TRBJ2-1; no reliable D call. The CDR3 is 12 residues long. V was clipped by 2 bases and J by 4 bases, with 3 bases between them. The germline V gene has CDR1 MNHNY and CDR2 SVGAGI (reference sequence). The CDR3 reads CASSYRYNEQFF. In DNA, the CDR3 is TGTGCCAGCAGTTACCGATACAATGAGCAGTTCTTC.

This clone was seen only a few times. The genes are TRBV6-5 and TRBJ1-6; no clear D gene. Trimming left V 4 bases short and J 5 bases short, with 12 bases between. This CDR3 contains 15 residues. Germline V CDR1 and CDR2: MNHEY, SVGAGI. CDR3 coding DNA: TGTGCCAGCAGTTTGGACCCTAGGGATAATTCACCCCTCCACTTT. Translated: CASSLDPRDNSPLHF.

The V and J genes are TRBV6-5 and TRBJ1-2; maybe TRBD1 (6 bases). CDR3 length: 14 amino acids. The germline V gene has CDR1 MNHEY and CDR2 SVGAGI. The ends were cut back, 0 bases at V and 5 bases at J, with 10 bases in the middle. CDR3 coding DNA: TGTGCCAGCAGTTACTCGAGGGGGGCTTATGGCTACACCTTC. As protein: CASSYSRGAYGYTF.

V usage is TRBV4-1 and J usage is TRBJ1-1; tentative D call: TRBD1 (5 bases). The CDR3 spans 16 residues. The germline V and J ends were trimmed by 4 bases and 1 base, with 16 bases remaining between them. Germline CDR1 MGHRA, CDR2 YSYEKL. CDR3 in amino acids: CASSPDGGFGNTEAFF. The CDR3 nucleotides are TGCGCCAGCAGCCCCGATGGGGGGTTTGGGAACACTGAAGCTTTCTTT.

The CDR3 region is CASSHDGDSNQPQHF. The CDR3 coding sequence is TGCGCCAGCAGCCATGACGGAGATAGCAATCAGCCCCAGCATTTT. The chain employs TRBV5-1 and TRBJ1-5; D unclear. CDR1 is SGHRS, CDR2 YFSETQ, per germline. With 4 bases removed from V and 0 bases from J, the gap between germline ends came to 11 bases. This CDR3 spans 15 amino acids.

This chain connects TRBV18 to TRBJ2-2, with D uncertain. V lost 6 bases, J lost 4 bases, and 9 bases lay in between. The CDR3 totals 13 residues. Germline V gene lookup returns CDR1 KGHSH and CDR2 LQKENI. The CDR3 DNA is TGTGCCAGCTCGGAACTCGGCACCGGGGAGCTGTTTTTT. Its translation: CASSELGTGELFF. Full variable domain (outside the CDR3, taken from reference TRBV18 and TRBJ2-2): NAGVMQNPRHLVRRRGQEARLRCSPMKGHSHVYWYRQLPEEGLKFMVYLQKENIIDESGMPKERFSAEFPKEGPSILRIQQVVRGDSAAYFCASSELGTGELFFGEGSRLTVL.

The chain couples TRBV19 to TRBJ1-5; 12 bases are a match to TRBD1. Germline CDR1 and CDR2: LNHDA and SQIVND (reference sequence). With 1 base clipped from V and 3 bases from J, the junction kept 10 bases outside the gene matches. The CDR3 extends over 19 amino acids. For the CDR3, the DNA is TGTGCCAGTAGTATAGTCGGGACAGGGGGCTATGATCTCAATCAGCCCCAGCATTTT. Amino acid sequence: CASSIVGTGGYDLNQPQHF.